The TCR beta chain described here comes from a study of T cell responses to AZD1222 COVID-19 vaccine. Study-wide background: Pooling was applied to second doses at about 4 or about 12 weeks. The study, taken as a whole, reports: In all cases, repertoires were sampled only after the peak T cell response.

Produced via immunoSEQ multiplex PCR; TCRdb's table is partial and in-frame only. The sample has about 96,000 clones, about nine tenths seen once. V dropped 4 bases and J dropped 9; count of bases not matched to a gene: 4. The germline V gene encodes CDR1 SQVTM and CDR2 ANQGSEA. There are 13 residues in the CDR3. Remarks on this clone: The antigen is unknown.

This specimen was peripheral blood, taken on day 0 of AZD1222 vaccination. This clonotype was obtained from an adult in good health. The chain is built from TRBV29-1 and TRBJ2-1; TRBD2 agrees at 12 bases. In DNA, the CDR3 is TGCAGCGTTGCCCTAGCGGGAGGGAGTGAGCAGTTCTTC. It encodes CSVALAGGSEQFF.